A selection of T cell receptor beta chains follows, all from one sample in a study of cytomegalovirus exposure and HLA in healthy donors. Method: immunoSEQ multiplex PCR; TCRdb's copy keeps in-frame clones and lacks some. The listing contains fewer than 200,000 clones. The sequencing input was PBMCs. These receptors were obtained from a woman in her sixties or seventies in good health and CMV-seronegative. Each CDR3 is given with its conserved first and last residue. A D gene is named only where the DNA matches it firmly.

CDR3	DNA	D	V	J
CASSVVGLEFWEQFF	TGTGCCAGCAGTGTGGTGGGACTAGAGTTCTGGGAGCAGTTCTTC	TRBD2	TRBV6-1	TRBJ2-1
CSVESRDRAGKNGYTF	TGCAGCGTTGAGTCCCGGGACAGGGCCGGGAAGAATGGCTACACCTTC	TRBD1	TRBV29-1	TRBJ1-2
CASSPRTGGYGYTF	TGTGCCAGCAGCCCGAGGACAGGAGGCTATGGCTACACCTTC	TRBD1	TRBV6-5	TRBJ1-2
CSVGQGAYEQYF	TGCAGCGTGGGACAGGGAGCCTACGAGCAGTACTTC	TRBD1	TRBV29-1	TRBJ2-7
CASSHAAVMNTEAFF	TGTGCCAGCAGCCATGCAGCGGTTATGAACACTGAAGCTTTCTTT	NA	TRBV4-2	TRBJ1-1
CASSFGSGLYEQYF	TGTGCCAGCAGTTTTGGCAGCGGGCTTTACGAGCAGTACTTC	NA	TRBV27	TRBJ2-7
CASSQWGQGKRKDYGYTF	TGCGCCAGCAGCCAATGGGGACAGGGGAAGAGGAAGGACTATGGCTACACCTTC	TRBD1	TRBV4-3	TRBJ1-2
CASSQGLATSYNEQFF	TGCGCCAGCAGCCAAGGACTAGCGACCTCCTACAATGAGCAGTTCTTC	TRBD2	TRBV4-1	TRBJ2-1
CSVEGQVGNYGYTF	TGCAGCGTTGAGGGGCAGGTCGGTAACTATGGCTACACCTTC	NA	TRBV29-1	TRBJ1-2
CASSLIPGVGETQYF	TGCGCCAGCAGCTTGATACCAGGGGTAGGAGAGACCCAGTACTTC	NA	TRBV5-1	TRBJ2-5
CAISVVLEQQFF	TGTGCCATCAGTGTAGTGCTTGAGCAGCAGTTCTTC	NA	TRBV10-3	TRBJ2-1
CASSQPDSYNEQFF	TGTGCCAGCAGCCAACCGGACAGTTACAATGAGCAGTTCTTC	NA	TRBV11-2	TRBJ2-1
CASSSGLAGGLYSYNEQFF	TGTGCCAGCAGCTCCGGACTAGCGGGGGGTCTTTACTCCTACAATGAGCAGTTCTTC	TRBD2	TRBV7-2	TRBJ2-1
CASSRTVGGATDTQYF	TGTGCCAGCAGCCGGACTGTGGGAGGCGCAACAGATACGCAGTATTTT	NA	TRBV14	TRBJ2-3
CASSFNRMPNTEAFF	TGTGCCAGCAGTTTCAACAGGATGCCGAACACTGAAGCTTTCTTT	NA	TRBV27	TRBJ1-1
CASSLTFDYANTGELFF	TGTGCCAGCAGCTTAACATTCGACTACGCGAACACCGGGGAGCTGTTTTTT	NA	TRBV7-3	TRBJ2-2
CASTRLAGYNEQFF	TGTGCCAGTACTCGACTAGCGGGATACAATGAGCAGTTCTTC	TRBD2	TRBV19	TRBJ2-1
CASSITRNTEAFF	TGTGCCAGCAGTATTACACGAAACACTGAAGCTTTCTTT	NA	TRBV27	TRBJ1-1
CASSLGQANTEAFF	TGTGCCAGCAGCCTCGGACAGGCTAACACTGAAGCTTTCTTT	TRBD1	TRBV6-5	TRBJ1-1
CASSLYASGNDEQFF	TGCGCCAGCAGCTTGTACGCTAGCGGGAATGATGAGCAGTTCTTC	TRBD2	TRBV5-1	TRBJ2-1
CASSVGQGSYEQYF	TGTGCCAGCAGCGTAGGACAGGGGTCCTACGAGCAGTACTTC	TRBD1	TRBV7-3	TRBJ2-7
CASSHGGSGTDTQYF	TGCGCCAGCAGCCACGGGGGGTCCGGCACAGATACGCAGTATTTT	TRBD2	TRBV5-1	TRBJ2-3
CASSFPGGENIQYF	TGCGCCAGCAGCTTCCCCGGGGGGGAAAACATTCAGTACTTC	TRBD2	TRBV5-1	TRBJ2-4
CASSPPAGGPYEQYF	TGTGCCAGCTCACCACCGGCAGGGGGCCCCTACGAGCAGTACTTC	TRBD1	TRBV18	TRBJ2-7
CASSSLSYEQYF	TGTGCCAGCAGCTCCCTGTCCTACGAGCAGTACTTC	NA	TRBV7-9	TRBJ2-7
CASSPMGRGESDTQYF	TGTGCCAGCAGCCCTATGGGGCGGGGGGAGTCAGATACGCAGTATTTT	TRBD2	TRBV7-3	TRBJ2-3